One and the same sample provided the 7 T cell receptor beta chains below, sequenced in a study of blood T cell repertoires in COVID-19. Assay used: immunoSEQ multiplex PCR; TCRdb lists only in-frame clones, some missing. The sample has 120,000 or so clones; over 75% are singletons. Sequenced material: peripheral blood. Receptor source: a woman of 80 years or more with acute or convalescent COVID-19.

This clone was seen just once. The chain links TRBV5-1 to TRBJ1-5, with 8 bases matching TRBD1. V lost 4 bases to trimming and J lost 9 bases; unmatched junction nucleotides: 9. This CDR3 region has 14 residues. CDR1 is SGHRS and CDR2 is YFSETQ in the germline V gene. The CDR3 nucleotides read TGCGCCAGCAGCCCCGGACAGGGCCTAACGCCCCAGCATTTT. Protein: CASSPGQGLTPQHF.

This chain uses TRBV7-3 with TRBJ1-2; D unresolved. In germline, CDR1 is SGHTA, CDR2 FQGTGA. Trimming stripped 4 bases from V and 2 bases from J, with 14 bases between. The length of the CDR3 is 15 residues. CDR3 sequence reads: CASSYLSMMNYGYTF. CDR3 sequence (DNA): TGTGCCAGCAGCTATCTTAGTATGATGAACTATGGCTACACCTTC.

The chain has TRBV19 and TRBJ1-1; the D gene is possibly TRBD1 (5 bases). Germline V gene lookup returns CDR1 LNHDA and CDR2 SQIVND (reference sequence). The V and J ends lost 3 bases and 1 base respectively, with 12 bases between them. The length of the CDR3 is 15 residues. The CDR3 DNA reads as TGTGCCAGTAGTATGGGGCGGGGAGCGAACACTGAAGCTTTCTTT. Its translation is CASSMGRGANTEAFF.

The rearrangement links TRBV15 to TRBJ2-1; 12 bases agree with TRBD2. Germline lookup yields CDR1 LNHNV and CDR2 YYDKDF (reference sequence). Losses at the gene ends were 1 base for V and 7 bases for J; bases not matched to a gene: 5. This CDR3 is built from 16 residues. In DNA form, the CDR3 reads TGTGCCACCAGCAGAGGGCCAACTAGCGGGGGGAATGAGCAGTTCTTC. This sequence encodes CATSRGPTSGGNEQFF. Supplemented by reference TRBV15 and TRBJ2-1, the full variable domain reads DAMVIQNPRYQVTQFGKPVTLSCSQTLNHNVMYWYQQKSSQAPKLLFHYYDKDFNNEADTPDNFQSRRPNTSFCFLDIRSPGLGDTAMYLCATSRGPTSGGNEQFFGPGTRLTVL.

This chain links TRBV28 with TRBJ1-1; TRBD1 matches at 8 bases. The ends lost 4 bases at V and 0 bases at J; junction bases unmatched: 10. Germline V gene sequence: CDR1 MDHEN, CDR2 SYDVKM. CDR3 size: 17 residues. CDR3 amino acids: CASSSFGTGGLNTEAFF. The DNA for the CDR3 is TGTGCCAGCAGTTCCTTTGGGACAGGTGGGCTGAACACTGAAGCTTTCTTT.

This clone showed up just a few times. The chain couples TRBV19 to TRBJ2-2; a possible D gene is TRBD2 (6 bases). Per the germline V gene, CDR1 is LNHDA and CDR2 is SQIVND (reference sequence). Trimming removed 8 bases at V and 2 bases at J, with 9 bases between. The CDR3 sequence is 13 residues long. The CDR3 here is CASPGDNTGELFF. As DNA, the CDR3 is TGTGCCAGTCCGGGGGACAACACCGGGGAGCTGTTTTTT.

This chain joins TRBV6-5 and TRBJ1-2; maybe TRBD1 (6 bases). Between the trimmed V and J ends, which lost 0 bases and 7 bases, there was a span of 15 bases. The CDR3 is made up of 15 amino acids. Looked up from germline, CDR1 is MNHEY and CDR2 is SVGAGI. The CDR3 region has the DNA TGTGCCAGCAGTTACTCGATACAGGGAAAAGCTGGCTACACCTTC. Amino acids: CASSYSIQGKAGYTF.